Reported below is one T cell receptor (beta chain). TCRdb's copy holds only in-frame clones and misses some; the assay was immunoSEQ multiplex PCR. The sample comprises about 40,000 clones, 70% to 90% of which are singletons, and 9.5% to 15% rests with the top ten. This sample stems from a study of sequential checkpoint blockade in melanoma. As for the study in general: Arm A got nivolumab then ipilimumab; arm B the reverse, 1:1. Both treatment sequences were followed by maintenance nivolumab.

Treatment specified: randomized to nivolumab then ipilimumab (arm A) or the reverse (arm B). DNA-damaging chemotherapy had not been given to any patient beforehand. PBMC sorting kept live CD3+CD8+ cells without CD19 or CD56. CDR1 is WNHNN, CDR2 SYGVQD, per germline (reference sequence). V was clipped by 5 bases and J by 2 bases; unmatched bases: 9. The CDR3 extends over 15 amino acids. The sequence came from a human donor with melanoma. Sequences were derived from CD8+ T cells sorted from blood (inferred from file names), sampled from a patient given nivolumab and ipilimumab in sequence. The J gene is TRBJ2-7, the V gene TRBV10-1; 7 bases map to TRBD2. CDR3 region: CASSRRRELPYEQYV. The DNA for the CDR3 is TGCGCCAGCAGTCGGAGGCGGGAGCTCCCCTACGAGCAGTACGTC.